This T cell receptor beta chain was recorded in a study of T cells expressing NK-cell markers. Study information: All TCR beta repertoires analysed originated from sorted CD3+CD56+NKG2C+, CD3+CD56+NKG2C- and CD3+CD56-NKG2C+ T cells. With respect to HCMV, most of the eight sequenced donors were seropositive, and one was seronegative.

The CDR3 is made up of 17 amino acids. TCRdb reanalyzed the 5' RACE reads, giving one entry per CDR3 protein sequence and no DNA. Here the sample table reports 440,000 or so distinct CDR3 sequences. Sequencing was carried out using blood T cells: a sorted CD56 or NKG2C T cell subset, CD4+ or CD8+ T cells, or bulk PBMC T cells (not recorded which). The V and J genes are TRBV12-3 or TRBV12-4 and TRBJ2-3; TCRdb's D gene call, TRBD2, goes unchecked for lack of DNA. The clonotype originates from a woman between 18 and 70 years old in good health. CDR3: CASSLDRAGGPRDTQYF.